This T cell receptor beta chain came from a study of T cell repertoires in cytomegalovirus infection. Study overall: Based on public TCR beta signatures, there were indications of CMV infection and of a matching HLA type.

The germline V and J ends were trimmed by 10 bases and 0 bases, with 16 bases remaining between them. Germline CDR1 SNHLY, CDR2 FYNNEI. There are 14 residues in the CDR3. This clonotype was found a few times. Its antigen is currently unknown. Whole-study results and caveats: In two of eight donors, the top clonotype was HLA-C-restricted CMV-specific. Summed public TCR beta family frequency identified CMV carriers bearing the relevant HLA.

MiXCR, applied by TCRdb to the reads, yields one record per CDR3 protein. Of some 130,000 distinct CDR3 sequences in the sample, roughly a quarter are singletons; the top ten hold approximately 35%. The clonotype originates from a human donor in good health (CMV status not recorded). Some clones in this sample may be carry-over from other donors' samples. The specimen was PBMCs, sequenced either directly or after in vitro stimulation (not recorded which). The rearrangement uses TRBV2 and TRBJ2-7; D might be TRBD2 (5 bases). The CDR3 is CATGRERNSYEQYF. The CDR3 DNA follows: TGTGCCACCGGGCGCGAGCGGAACTCCTACGAGCAGTACTTC.